These 16 T cell receptor beta chains were all obtained from the same sample, sequenced in a study of control samples from healthy donors and cancer patients. Using immunoSEQ multiplex PCR, the repertoire was profiled, and TCRdb retains in-frame clones only, with some absent. This sample has about 160,000 clones, with approximately 90% found just once. Sequenced sample: blood. These receptors were obtained from a man younger than 40 in good health.

The rearrangement joins TRBV20-1 to TRBJ2-7; D is possibly TRBD1 or TRBD2 (6 bases each). The CDR3 is 11 residues long. Trimming took off 7 bases at V and 2 bases at J, with 9 bases between the two ends. Germline V gene lookup returns CDR1 DFQATT and CDR2 SNEGSKA (reference sequence). The CDR3, as DNA: TGCAGTGTAAGGGGGGCCTACGAGCAGTACTTC. This encodes CSVRGAYEQYF.

The V call is TRBV5-1, the J call TRBJ1-1; a weak D match, TRBD1 (6 bases). Trimming took 4 bases from V and 1 from J, leaving 11 bases between them. CDR3 size: 14 residues. In germline, CDR1 is SGHRS, CDR2 YFSETQ. The CDR3 region is CASSPEGGNTEAFF. The CDR3 bases are TGCGCCAGCAGCCCCGAAGGGGGGAACACTGAAGCTTTCTTT.

The chain combines TRBV6-4 with TRBJ2-2, with 10 bases matching TRBD1. In germline, CDR1 is MRHNA, CDR2 SNTAGT. Germline trimming cut 6 bases from V and 3 bases from J; bases unmatched to any gene: 4. This CDR3 region has 15 residues. CDR3 loop: CASRTGTGDTGELFF. The DNA for the CDR3 is TGTGCCAGCAGAACCGGGACAGGGGACACCGGGGAGCTGTTTTTT.

This clone was recorded once. CDR3 region: CASSYSTGAREWDTF. The CDR3 DNA reads as TGTGCCAGCAGTTACTCGACTGGGGCGCGGGAGTGGGACACCTTC. The chain carries TRBV6-2 or TRBV6-3 and TRBJ1-2; tentatively, D is TRBD1 (5 bases). The V end was cut by 0 bases, the J end by 12 bases, with 20 bases between. This CDR3 is 15 amino acids long. Germline-derived CDR1 and CDR2 are MNHEY and SVGEGT.

The chain combines TRBV29-1 with TRBJ2-3, with D perhaps matching TRBD1 or TRBD2 (6 bases each). Looked up from germline, CDR1 is SQVTM and CDR2 is ANQGSEA. CDR3 size: 11 residues. The V gene lost 4 bases and the J gene lost 8 bases, with 10 bases spanning the gap. The CDR3 region has the DNA TGCAGCGTTGTAGGGGGAGGTACGCAGTATTTT. As protein: CSVVGGGTQYF.

The rearrangement links TRBV6-1 to TRBJ1-2; no clear D gene. This CDR3 spans 15 amino acids. Germline V gene data show CDR1 as MNHNS and CDR2 as SASEGT. V was pared by 0 bases and J by 2 bases, with 10 bases between. DNA for the CDR3: TGTGCCAGCAGTGAAGCGTCGACGGCGAACTATGGCTACACCTTC. Translating gives CASSEASTANYGYTF.

The CDR3 DNA sequence: TGTGCCAGCAGCCAAGATCTGAGTGGGACAGAAAACTATGGCTACACCTTC. This gives the protein CASSQDLSGTENYGYTF. The chain uses TRBV3-1 (or the pseudogene TRBV3-2) and TRBJ1-2; TRBD1 aligns across 7 bases. The CDR3 contains 17 residues. V was clipped by 0 bases and J by 2 bases; unmatched bases: 9. Per germline, CDR1 LGHDT and CDR2 YNNKEL (reference sequence).

Written as DNA, the CDR3 is TGTGCCAGCAGATTAATACTCACCGGGGAGCTGTTTTTT. Protein: CASRLILTGELFF. The V call is TRBV28, the J call TRBJ2-2; D is unclear. Germline CDR1 MDHEN, CDR2 SYDVKM. The CDR3 length is 13 residues. V was trimmed by 6 bases and J by 4 bases, leaving 9 bases between them.

The genes are TRBV7-9 and TRBJ1-6; 8 bases map to TRBD1. The V segment lost 5 bases and the J segment 8 bases; nucleotides outside the gene matches: 5. The CDR3 totals 14 residues. The germline V gene has CDR1 SEHNR and CDR2 FQNEAQ (reference sequence). CDR3 nucleotide sequence: TGTGCCAGCAGCCCGGGACAGGAATATTCACCCCTCCACTTT. Residues: CASSPGQEYSPLHF. Filled out from reference TRBV7-9 and TRBJ1-6, the complete variable domain reads DTGVSQNPRHKITKRGQNVTFRCDPISEHNRLYWYRQTLGQGPEFLTYFQNEAQLEKSRLLSDRFSAERPKGSFSTLEIQRTEQGDSAMYLCASSPGQEYSPLHFGNGTRLTVT.

A few counts support this clone. The rearrangement uses TRBV2 and TRBJ2-7; no reliable D call. Per the germline V gene, CDR1 is SNHLY and CDR2 is FYNNEI. The CDR3 extends over 12 amino acids. Trimming pared 1 base from V and 4 bases from J, leaving 5 bases between. The CDR3 bases are TGTGCCAGCAGTGAAGAAGAATACGAGCAGTACTTC. Its protein is CASSEEEYEQYF.

This clone was recorded only once. The gene calls are TRBV6-4 and TRBJ1-6, with 7 bases identical to TRBD1. The length of the CDR3 is 13 residues. CDR1 is MRHNA and CDR2 is SNTAGT in the germline V gene. J was trimmed by 9 bases and V by 9 bases; bases with no gene match: 8. CDR3 sequence (DNA): TGTGCCAGTTCCCAGGGGGGCGGTTCACCCCTCCACTTT. Amino acids: CASSQGGGSPLHF.

The V and J genes are TRBV28 and TRBJ2-1, with TRBD2 matching over 8 bases. Germline CDR1 is MDHEN and CDR2 is SYDVKM. V lost 7 bases, J lost 7 bases, and 9 bases stayed unmatched. The CDR3 is made up of 14 amino acids. CDR3 residues: CASTSSGRRNEQFF. CDR3 nucleotide sequence: TGTGCCAGCACCTCTAGCGGGCGGCGGAATGAGCAGTTCTTC.

The rearrangement links TRBV5-4 to TRBJ1-6; 7 bases agree with TRBD1. Per germline, CDR1 SGHNT and CDR2 YYREEE (reference sequence). After removal of 4 bases from V and 5 bases from J, the junction contained 9 bases not matched to a gene. The length of the CDR3 is 16 residues. CDR3: CASSAWTGLDNSPLHF. CDR3 nucleotide sequence: TGTGCCAGCAGCGCCTGGACAGGTCTTGATAATTCACCCCTCCACTTT.

J is TRBJ2-5 and V is TRBV7-3; TRBD1 matches 9 bases. The J segment lost 4 bases and the V segment lost 2 bases, leaving 8 bases of the junction unmatched. This CDR3 region has 16 residues. Per the germline V gene, CDR1 is SGHTA and CDR2 is FQGTGA. CDR3 DNA sequence: TGTGCCAGCAGCTTAGAGTTTGGACAGGGGAGAGAGACCCAGTACTTC. Its protein product is CASSLEFGQGRETQYF.

As concerns this clone: The sample contains more than one DNA sequence encoding this CDR3. The chain recombines TRBV29-1 with TRBJ1-2; possible D gene TRBD1, 6 bases. Germline CDR1 SQVTM, CDR2 ANQGSEA. The CDR3 runs to 12 residues. V gave up 3 bases and J gave up 2 bases, with 7 bases separating them. In DNA form, the CDR3 reads TGCAGCGTTGAGCAGGGGAACTATGGCTACACCTTC. Translating it yields CSVEQGNYGYTF.

Remarks on this clone: The sample holds other DNA sequences that translate to the same CDR3. The V call is TRBV7-9, the J call TRBJ1-5; D is uncertain. The V gene lost 1 base and the J gene lost 9 bases, with 4 bases spanning the gap. This CDR3 spans 11 amino acids. Germline CDR1 is SEHNR and CDR2 is FQNEAQ (reference sequence). Written as DNA, the CDR3 is TGTGCCAGCAGCTTAGGCGGGCCCCAGCATTTT. Translated: CASSLGGPQHF. The entire variable domain, with the rest obtained from reference TRBV7-9 and TRBJ1-5, is as follows: DTGVSQNPRHKITKRGQNVTFRCDPISEHNRLYWYRQTLGQGPEFLTYFQNEAQLEKSRLLSDRFSAERPKGSFSTLEIQRTEQGDSAMYLCASSLGGPQHFGDGTRLSIL.